Below, 25 T cell receptor beta chains from the same sample are listed, as sequenced in a study of response to subunit inactivated influenza vaccine. A single record per CDR3 protein comes from TCRdb applying MiXCR to the RT-PCR reads. Among a few hundred thousand distinct CDR3 sequences listed, 21% were seen once. The specimen was PBMCs from blood, collected approximately 22 months after vaccination. The receptors derive from a man in his fifties or sixties who received an inactivated influenza vaccine.

This clonotype was detected ten times or more. The gene calls are TRBV12-3 or TRBV12-4 and TRBJ1-2; TRBD1 matches at 8 bases. The CDR3 is made up of 14 amino acids. Trimming removed 5 bases from V and 2 bases from J; junction bases left unmatched: 4. The CDR3 DNA sequence: TGTGCCAGCAGTATGACAGGGGTCAACTATGGCTACACCTTC. It encodes CASSMTGVNYGYTF.

This chain uses TRBV27 with TRBJ1-1; 8 positions agree with TRBD1. The length of the CDR3 is 15 residues. Germline trimming cut 3 bases from V and 1 base from J; bases unmatched to any gene: 4. Germline assignment: CDR1 MNHEY and CDR2 SMNVEV (reference sequence). The CDR3 region is CASSFHGTGNTEAFF. In nucleotides, the CDR3 is TGTGCCAGCAGTTTCCACGGGACAGGGAACACTGAAGCTTTCTTT.

The chain couples TRBV6-2 or TRBV6-3 to TRBJ2-1; 8 bases align to TRBD1. Germline CDR1 and CDR2: MNHEY and SVGEGT. This CDR3 spans 13 amino acids. V was clipped by 6 bases and J by 14 bases; unmatched bases: 12. The CDR3 DNA follows: TGTGCCAGCAGCAAAGTACAGGGGGTCCGAAAGTTCTTC. As protein: CASSKVQGVRKFF.

This clonotype appeared a few times. In DNA form, the CDR3 reads TGTGCCAGCAGCCAAGGGGAGAACACCGGGGAGCTGTTTTTT. Translated, it gives CASSQGENTGELFF. V gene TRBV3-1 combines with J gene TRBJ2-2; no clear D. Germline V CDR1 and CDR2: LGHDT, YNNKEL (reference sequence). The CDR3 has 14 amino acids. The germline V and J ends were trimmed by 1 base and 1 base, with 4 bases remaining between them.

The V call is TRBV18, the J call TRBJ1-5; no definite D call. Trimming took off 6 bases at V and 4 bases at J, with 19 bases between the two ends. The CDR3 runs to 16 residues. Germline-derived CDR1 and CDR2 are KGHSH and LQKENI. The CDR3 coding sequence is TGTGCCAGCTCTCCCCTCGCCCCGGGAGGTAATCAGCCCCAGCATTTT. Translated: CASSPLAPGGNQPQHF.

The rearrangement joins TRBV20-1 to TRBJ2-5, with TRBD1 identical over 10 bases. Germline values: CDR1 DFQATT, CDR2 SNEGSKA (reference sequence). V lost 1 base to trimming and J lost 4 bases; unmatched junction nucleotides: 3. This CDR3 is 14 amino acids long. The CDR3 DNA reads as TGCAGTGCTAGAGGGACAGGGGGAACAGAGACCCAGTACTTC. Translation gives CSARGTGGTETQYF.

This clonotype has more than one count but fewer than ten. V and J are TRBV20-1 and TRBJ1-5; a possible D gene is TRBD1 (5 bases). The V gene lost 2 bases and the J gene lost 5 bases, with 16 bases spanning the gap. CDR3 size: 15 residues. Germline CDR1 reads DFQATT; CDR2 reads SNEGSKA (reference sequence). The CDR3 nucleotides are TGCAGTGCTAGAATGTCCGGGACTACGGATCAGCCCCAGCATTTT. This gives the protein CSARMSGTTDQPQHF.

This clonotype was seen a few times. The chain employs TRBV9 and TRBJ2-1; D possibly corresponds to TRBD1 (5 bases). The germline V gene has CDR1 SGDLS and CDR2 YYNGEE. The CDR3 runs 15 residues. V lost 3 bases, J lost 0 bases, and 10 bases lay in between. The CDR3 here is CASSADTRSYNEQFF. For the CDR3, the DNA is TGTGCCAGCAGCGCGGACACCCGCTCCTACAATGAGCAGTTCTTC.

V usage is TRBV20-1 and J usage is TRBJ2-7, with D tentatively TRBD1 (5 bases). Trimming left V 3 bases short and J 4 bases short, with 13 bases between. The CDR3 spans 13 residues. CDR1 and CDR2 (germline): DFQATT, SNEGSKA (reference sequence). CDR3 sequence: CSASRGFRYEQYF. CDR3 sequence (DNA): TGCAGTGCTAGTAGGGGTTTTAGGTACGAGCAGTACTTC.

The sample holds many counts of this clonotype. V gene TRBV4-1 combines with J gene TRBJ1-4, with D unclear. The V and J ends lost 8 bases and 2 bases respectively, with 15 bases between them. The CDR3 covers 15 residues. The germline gives CDR1 MGHRA, CDR2 YSYEKL. The CDR3 region has the DNA TGCGCCAGCTCGGTGGGGTGGAACACTAATGAAAAACTGTTTTTT. Amino acids: CASSVGWNTNEKLFF.

This clonotype was seen repeatedly, ten times or more. The rearrangement links TRBV4-3 to TRBJ1-4; 7 bases fit TRBD1. CDR1 is LGHNA and CDR2 is YSLEER in the germline V gene. The V gene end was trimmed by 0 bases and the J gene end by 3 bases; junction bases not matched to a gene: 7. This CDR3 is built from 17 residues. The CDR3: CASSQERTGLANEKLFF. The CDR3 DNA reads TGCGCCAGCAGCCAAGAAAGGACAGGACTTGCTAATGAAAAACTGTTTTTT.

CDR3 sequence: CASSTLTGNSPLHF. Here the CDR3 DNA reads TGTGCCAGCAGCACACTGACAGGGAATTCACCCCTCCACTTT. This rearrangement joins TRBV7-9 to TRBJ1-6; 7 bases are a match to TRBD1. The CDR3 consists of 14 residues. Trimming took 5 bases from V and 7 from J; bases not matched to a gene: 5. Germline V gene data show CDR1 as SEHNR and CDR2 as FQNEAQ (reference sequence).

This clonotype appeared a few times. The junction differs from germline at one of its ends, possibly a read error. The chain carries TRBV5-6 and TRBJ1-2, with TRBD1 identical over 9 bases. The CDR3 has 16 residues. Germline V gives CDR1 SGHDT, CDR2 YYEEEE. CDR3 loop: CASILSGTGLGRGYTF. The CDR3 DNA is TGTGCCAGCATCTTGTCCGGGACAGGGCTGGGACGTGGCTACACCTTC.

As concerns this clonotype: One base away lies a much larger clone, so this may be a sequencing read error. The chain has TRBV12-3 or TRBV12-4 and TRBJ1-2; D is perhaps TRBD1 (6 bases). The CDR3 is 16 amino acids. CDR3 nucleotide sequence: TGTGCCGGCAGTTTAGTGTCGGGGGGCGTAGGGTATGGCTACACCTTC. Translating gives CAGSLVSGGVGYGYTF.

This clonotype has just a few counts. This sequence joins TRBV10-3 and TRBJ1-2, with 7 positions matching TRBD1. Germline assignment: CDR1 ENHRY and CDR2 SYGVKD. The CDR3 extends over 14 amino acids. V shed 7 bases, J shed 1 base, and the junction held 6 bases outside the gene matches. DNA of the CDR3: TGTGCCATCACTTCCCAGGGGGGTAACTATGGCTACACCTTC. Protein sequence: CAITSQGGNYGYTF.

The chain links TRBV9 to TRBJ2-7; D not certain. The CDR3 is made up of 13 amino acids. Deletions cut 0 bases from V and 3 bases from J, with 7 bases between. The V gene's germline CDR1 is SGDLS and CDR2 YYNGEE. CDR3 in DNA: TGTGCCAGCAGCGTAGCTTACGGCTACGAGCAGTACTTC. Its protein product is CASSVAYGYEQYF.

The chain couples TRBV27 to TRBJ1-6; unclear D gene. The CDR3 totals 12 residues. V was shortened by 5 bases and J by 6 bases, with 5 bases between the two germline ends. The V gene's germline CDR1 is MNHEY and CDR2 SMNVEV (reference sequence). The CDR3 protein is CASSTINSPLHF. The DNA of the CDR3 is TGTGCCAGCAGTACTATTAATTCACCCCTCCACTTT.

In its sample, this clonotype was seen many times. This chain joins TRBV28 and TRBJ2-1, with D possibly being TRBD2 (5 bases). The CDR3 has 15 amino acids. Trimming took off 8 bases at V and 9 bases at J, with 23 bases between the two ends. Per germline, CDR1 MDHEN and CDR2 SYDVKM. Written as DNA, the CDR3 is TGTGCCAGCCACGGGGTAAATCGTTTCGTTGGTGAGCAGTTCTTC. Residues: CASHGVNRFVGEQFF.

The chain joins TRBV5-1 to TRBJ1-2; D is perhaps TRBD1 (5 bases). Germline V lookup: CDR1 SGHRS, CDR2 YFSETQ. Trimming removed 5 bases from V and 2 bases from J, with 10 bases in between. The CDR3 loop spans 13 amino acids. The CDR3 DNA sequence: TGCGCCAGCAGGGTACGACAGAACTATGGCTACACCTTC. Its protein product is CASRVRQNYGYTF.

In this sample, this clonotype turned up a few times. The rearrangement joins TRBV3-1 to TRBJ1-3; D is uncertain. CDR3 length: 16 residues. Germline lookup yields CDR1 LGHDT and CDR2 YNNKEL (reference sequence). Trimming removed 0 bases from V and 0 bases from J, with 9 bases in between. CDR3 residues: CASSQDWQSSGNTIYF. CDR3 in DNA: TGTGCCAGCAGCCAAGATTGGCAGAGCTCTGGAAACACCATATATTTT. Drawing the rest from reference TRBV3-1 and TRBJ1-3, the complete variable domain is DTAVSQTPKYLVTQMGNDKSIKCEQNLGHDTMYWYKQDSKKFLKIMFSYNNKELIINETVPNRFSPKSPDKAHLNLHINSLELGDSAVYFCASSQDWQSSGNTIYFGEGSWLTVV.

This chain uses TRBV10-3 with TRBJ2-1; possible D gene TRBD2, 6 bases. The germline gives CDR1 ENHRY, CDR2 SYGVKD. The length of the CDR3 is 16 residues. Between the trimmed V and J ends, which lost 0 bases and 6 bases, there was a span of 15 bases. CDR3 nucleotide sequence: TGTGCCATCAGTGAGTCGGAGGGACCGATTTTCAATGAGCAGTTCTTC. It yields the protein CAISESEGPIFNEQFF.

This clonotype was recorded at least ten times. The chain employs TRBV27 and TRBJ1-2; tentatively, D is TRBD1 (6 bases). Germline V gene sequence: CDR1 MNHEY, CDR2 SMNVEV (reference sequence). With 5 bases removed from V and 8 bases from J, the gap between germline ends came to 21 bases. This CDR3 contains 15 residues. CDR3 bases: TGTGCCAGCAGTCAAGGGGGGGGCCTGATCCAGGGCTACACCTTC. As protein: CASSQGGGLIQGYTF.

V usage is TRBV19 and J usage is TRBJ1-1; D is ambiguous. Germline loops: CDR1 LNHDA, CDR2 SQIVND (reference sequence). The CDR3 covers 15 residues. Between the trimmed V and J ends, which lost 7 bases and 2 bases, there was a span of 17 bases. The CDR3 region is CASKAGLGLNTEAFF. In DNA form, the CDR3 reads TGTGCCAGTAAAGCAGGTCTCGGATTAAACACTGAAGCTTTCTTT.

V and J are TRBV2 and TRBJ2-7; perhaps TRBD2 as D (6 bases). The CDR3 is 14 residues long. Germline V CDR1 and CDR2: SNHLY, FYNNEI. Trimming removed 7 bases from V and 2 bases from J, with 15 bases in between. As DNA, the CDR3 is TGTGCCAGCACCCCGGGACTCATAACCTACGAGCAGTACTTC. Encoded protein: CASTPGLITYEQYF.

This clonotype was seen only once. The chain links TRBV6-1 to TRBJ2-7; 7 bases agree with TRBD1. With V trimmed by 1 base and J by 1 base, 7 bases remained unmatched. Germline lookup yields CDR1 MNHNS and CDR2 SASEGT. The CDR3 spans 16 residues. CDR3 sequence: CASSEGGGQASYEQYF. In nucleotides, the CDR3 is TGTGCCAGCAGTGAAGGCGGTGGACAGGCTTCCTACGAGCAGTACTTC.